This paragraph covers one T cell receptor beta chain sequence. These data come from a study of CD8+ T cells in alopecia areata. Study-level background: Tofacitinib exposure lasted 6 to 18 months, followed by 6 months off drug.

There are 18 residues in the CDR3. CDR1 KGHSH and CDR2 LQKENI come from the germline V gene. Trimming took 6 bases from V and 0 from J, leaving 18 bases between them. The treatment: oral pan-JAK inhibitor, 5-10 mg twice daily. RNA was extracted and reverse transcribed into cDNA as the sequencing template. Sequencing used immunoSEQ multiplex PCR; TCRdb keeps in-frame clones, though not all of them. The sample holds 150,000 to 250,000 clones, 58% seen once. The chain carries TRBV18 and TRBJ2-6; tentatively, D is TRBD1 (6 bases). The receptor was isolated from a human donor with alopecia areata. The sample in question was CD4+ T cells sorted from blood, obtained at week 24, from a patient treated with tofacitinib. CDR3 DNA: TGTGCCAGCTCGCTCCCCGGGACATCCGTCTCTGGGGCCAACGTCCTGACTTTC. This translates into CASSLPGTSVSGANVLTF.